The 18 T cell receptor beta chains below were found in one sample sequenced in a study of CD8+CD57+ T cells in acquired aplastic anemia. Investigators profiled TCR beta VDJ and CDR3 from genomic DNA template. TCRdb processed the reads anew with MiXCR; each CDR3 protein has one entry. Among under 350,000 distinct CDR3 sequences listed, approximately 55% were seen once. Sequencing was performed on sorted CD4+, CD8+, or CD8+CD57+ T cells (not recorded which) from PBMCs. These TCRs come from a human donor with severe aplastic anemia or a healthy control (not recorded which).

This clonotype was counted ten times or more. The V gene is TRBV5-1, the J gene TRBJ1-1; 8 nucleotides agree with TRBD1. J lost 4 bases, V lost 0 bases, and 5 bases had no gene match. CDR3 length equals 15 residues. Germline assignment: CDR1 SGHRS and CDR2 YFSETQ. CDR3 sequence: CASSLVGTGITEAFF. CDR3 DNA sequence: TGCGCCAGCAGCTTGGTAGGGACAGGTATCACTGAAGCTTTCTTT.

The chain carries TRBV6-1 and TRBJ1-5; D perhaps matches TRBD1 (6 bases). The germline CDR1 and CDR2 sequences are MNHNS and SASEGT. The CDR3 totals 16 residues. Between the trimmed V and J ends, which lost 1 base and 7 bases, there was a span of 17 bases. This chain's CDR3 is CASSEVSMGRGQPQHF. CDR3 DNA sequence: TGTGCCAGCAGTGAAGTAAGCATGGGGAGGGGGCAGCCCCAGCATTTT.

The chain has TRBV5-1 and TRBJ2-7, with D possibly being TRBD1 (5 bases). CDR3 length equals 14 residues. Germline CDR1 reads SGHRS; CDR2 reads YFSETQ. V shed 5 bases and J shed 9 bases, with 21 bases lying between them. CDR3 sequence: CASRYATTPGLQYF. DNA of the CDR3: TGCGCCAGCAGATATGCCACGACTCCAGGGTTGCAGTACTTC.

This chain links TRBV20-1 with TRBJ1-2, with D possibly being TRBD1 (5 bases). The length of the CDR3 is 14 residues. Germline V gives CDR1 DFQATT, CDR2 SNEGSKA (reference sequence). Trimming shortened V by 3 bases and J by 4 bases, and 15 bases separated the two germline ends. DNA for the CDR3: TGCAGTGCTAGGACAGATAAGGGAGGCTATGGCTACACCTTC. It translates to CSARTDKGGYGYTF.

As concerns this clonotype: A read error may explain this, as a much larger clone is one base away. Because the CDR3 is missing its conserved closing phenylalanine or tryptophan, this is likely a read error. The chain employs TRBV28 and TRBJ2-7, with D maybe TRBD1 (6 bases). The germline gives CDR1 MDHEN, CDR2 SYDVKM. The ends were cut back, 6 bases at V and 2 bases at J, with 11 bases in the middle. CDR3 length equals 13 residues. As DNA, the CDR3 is TGTGCCAGCAGCCCGACAGGTCCCTACGAGCAGTACTAC. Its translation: CASSPTGPYEQYY.

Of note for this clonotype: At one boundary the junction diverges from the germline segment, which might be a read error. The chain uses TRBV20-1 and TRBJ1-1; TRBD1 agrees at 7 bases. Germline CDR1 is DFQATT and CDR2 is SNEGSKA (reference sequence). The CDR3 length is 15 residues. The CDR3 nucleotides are TGCAGTGCTAAGAAGACAGGGAGCCAGAACACTGAAGCTCTCTTT. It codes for CSAKKTGSQNTEALF.

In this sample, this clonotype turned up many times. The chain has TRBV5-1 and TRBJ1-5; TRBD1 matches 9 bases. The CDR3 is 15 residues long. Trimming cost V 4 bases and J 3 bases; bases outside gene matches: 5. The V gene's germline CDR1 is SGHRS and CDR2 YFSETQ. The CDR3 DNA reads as TGCGCCAGCAGCATAGGACAGGGGAACAATCAGCCCCAGCATTTT. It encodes CASSIGQGNNQPQHF.

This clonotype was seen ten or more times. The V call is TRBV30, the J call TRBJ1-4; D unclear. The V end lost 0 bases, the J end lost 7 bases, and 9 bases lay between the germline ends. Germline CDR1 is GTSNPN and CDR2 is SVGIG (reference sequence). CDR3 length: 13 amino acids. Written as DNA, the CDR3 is TGTGCCTGGAGTGTCGGAGGTGTTGAAAAACTGTTTTTT. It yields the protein CAWSVGGVEKLFF.

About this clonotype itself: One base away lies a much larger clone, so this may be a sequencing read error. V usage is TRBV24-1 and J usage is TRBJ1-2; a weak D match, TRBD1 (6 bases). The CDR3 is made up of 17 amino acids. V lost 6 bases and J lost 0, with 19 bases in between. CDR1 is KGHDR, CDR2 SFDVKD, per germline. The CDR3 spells CATSLRYRDIANYGYTF. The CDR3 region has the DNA TGTGCCACCAGTTTACGGTACCGGGACATTGCTAACTATGGCTACACCTTC.

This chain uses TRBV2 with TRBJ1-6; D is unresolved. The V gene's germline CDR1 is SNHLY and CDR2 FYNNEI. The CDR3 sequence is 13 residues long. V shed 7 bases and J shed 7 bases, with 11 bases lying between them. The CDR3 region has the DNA TGTGCCAGCATCCGGGAATCCAATTCACCCCTCCACTTT. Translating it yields CASIRESNSPLHF. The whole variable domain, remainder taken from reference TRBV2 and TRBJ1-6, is EPEVTQTPSHQVTQMGQEVILRCVPISNHLYFYWYRQILGQKVEFLVSFYNNEISEKSEIFDDQFSVERPDGSNFTLKIRSTKLEDSAMYFCASIRESNSPLHFGNGTRLTVT.

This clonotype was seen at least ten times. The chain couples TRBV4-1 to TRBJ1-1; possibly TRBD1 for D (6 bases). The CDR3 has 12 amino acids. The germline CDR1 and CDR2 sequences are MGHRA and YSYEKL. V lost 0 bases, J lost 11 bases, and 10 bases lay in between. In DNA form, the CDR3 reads TGCGCCAGCAGCCAAGATCGCAGGGGCGCTTTCTTT. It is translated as CASSQDRRGAFF.

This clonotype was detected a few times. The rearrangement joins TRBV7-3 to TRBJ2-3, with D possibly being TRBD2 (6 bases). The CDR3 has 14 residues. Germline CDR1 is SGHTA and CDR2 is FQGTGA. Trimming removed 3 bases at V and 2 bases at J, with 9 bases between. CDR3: CASSLAGFTDTQYF. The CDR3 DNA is TGTGCCAGCAGCTTGGCGGGGTTCACAGATACGCAGTATTTT.

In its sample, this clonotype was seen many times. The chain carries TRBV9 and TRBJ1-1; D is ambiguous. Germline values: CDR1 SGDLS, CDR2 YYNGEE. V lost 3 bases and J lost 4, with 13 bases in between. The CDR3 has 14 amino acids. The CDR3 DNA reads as TGTGCCAGCAGCGCAGAACCGGGCCTCACTGAAGCTTTCTTT. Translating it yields CASSAEPGLTEAFF.

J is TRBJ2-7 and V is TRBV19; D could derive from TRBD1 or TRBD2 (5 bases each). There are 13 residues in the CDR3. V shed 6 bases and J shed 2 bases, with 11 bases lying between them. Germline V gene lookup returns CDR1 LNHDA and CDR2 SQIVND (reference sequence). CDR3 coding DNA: TGTGCCAGTAGGAGGGGCCGAACCTACGAGCAGTACTTC. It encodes CASRRGRTYEQYF.

The CDR3 DNA reads TGTGCCAGTACGGGGGGGAAGGCAGATACGCAGTATTTT. Translated: CASTGGKADTQYF. This chain connects TRBV19 to TRBJ2-3, with TRBD2 matching 8 bases. CDR3 length: 13 amino acids. J was trimmed by 4 bases and V by 7 bases; bases with no gene match: 4. The germline V gene encodes CDR1 LNHDA and CDR2 SQIVND (reference sequence).

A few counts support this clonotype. CDR3 sequence: CSVRGQGANPYEQYF. CDR3 in DNA: TGCAGCGTCCGGGGACAGGGGGCCAACCCCTACGAGCAGTACTTC. This sequence joins TRBV29-1 and TRBJ2-7; the match to TRBD1 covers 12 bases. CDR1 is SQVTM and CDR2 is ANQGSEA in the germline V gene. The CDR3 contains 15 residues. V lost 6 bases to trimming and J lost 2 bases; unmatched junction nucleotides: 8.

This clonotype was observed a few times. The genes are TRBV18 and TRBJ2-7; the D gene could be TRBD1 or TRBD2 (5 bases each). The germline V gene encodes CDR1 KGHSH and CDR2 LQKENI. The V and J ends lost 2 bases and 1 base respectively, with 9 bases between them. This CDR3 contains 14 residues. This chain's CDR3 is CASSPTRGSYEQYF. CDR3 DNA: TGTGCCAGCTCACCAACGAGGGGATCCTACGAGCAGTACTTC.

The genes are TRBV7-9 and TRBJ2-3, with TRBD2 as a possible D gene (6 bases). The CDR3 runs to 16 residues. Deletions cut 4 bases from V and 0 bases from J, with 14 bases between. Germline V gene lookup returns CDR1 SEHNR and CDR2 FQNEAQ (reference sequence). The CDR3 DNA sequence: TGTGCCAGCAGCTCGCGGGACTTGCCTAGCACAGATACGCAGTATTTT. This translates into CASSSRDLPSTDTQYF.